A single sample is the source of the 17 T cell receptor beta chains below, sequenced in a study of blood T cell repertoires in COVID-19. Sequencing used immunoSEQ multiplex PCR; TCRdb keeps in-frame clones, though not all of them. The sample carries approximately 300,000 clones, around 84% recorded once. Material for sequencing was PBMCs or T cells enriched from blood (not recorded which). The receptors stem from a woman aged 30 to 39 who had been exposed to COVID-19.

V is TRBV7-2 and J is TRBJ2-5; 12 bases align to TRBD2. V lost 2 bases to trimming and J lost 4 bases; unmatched junction nucleotides: 11. This CDR3 spans 18 amino acids. Germline V gene lookup returns CDR1 SGHTA and CDR2 FQGNSA. The CDR3 region has the DNA TGTGCCAGCAGCTTACTAAGTCTAGCGGGAGGGTTAGTAGAGACCCAGTACTTC. It is translated as CASSLLSLAGGLVETQYF.

The rearrangement joins TRBV27 to TRBJ1-6, with 8 bases lining up with TRBD1. The CDR3 covers 15 residues. V trimming: 5 bases; J trimming: 6 bases; junction bases outside the gene matches: 6. Germline lookup yields CDR1 MNHEY and CDR2 SMNVEV (reference sequence). CDR3 nucleotide sequence: TGTGCCAGCAGTGCGACAGGGGCGGGTAATTCACCCCTCCACTTT. Translation gives CASSATGAGNSPLHF.

The genes are TRBV20-1 and TRBJ1-1; unclear D gene. Trimming took off 1 base at V and 7 bases at J, with 7 bases between the two ends. CDR1 and CDR2 (germline): DFQATT, SNEGSKA (reference sequence). The CDR3 runs to 11 residues. The CDR3 loop reads CSARGVNEAFF. CDR3 DNA: TGCAGTGCTAGAGGAGTAAATGAAGCTTTCTTT.

The chain employs TRBV7-2 and TRBJ2-1; 13 positions agree with TRBD2. The CDR3 runs to 17 residues. The germline gives CDR1 SGHTA, CDR2 FQGNSA. Unmatched junction bases numbered 10, after V lost 5 bases and J lost 6 bases. CDR3 nucleotides: TGTGCCAGCAGCCGGACTAGCGGGAGAGTCAGGGGCAATGAGCAGTTCTTC. Its protein is CASSRTSGRVRGNEQFF.

The V call is TRBV5-6, the J call TRBJ1-2; TRBD1 might be the D (6 bases). The germline gives CDR1 SGHDT, CDR2 YYEEEE. V lost 4 bases to trimming and J lost 7 bases, with 8 bases between them. The CDR3 has 11 amino acids. CDR3 DNA sequence: TGTGCCAGCAGCCGGGGGGCTGGCTACACCTTC. Amino acid sequence: CASSRGAGYTF.

V and J are TRBV4-3 and TRBJ2-3, with a tentative D call TRBD1 (6 bases). V was pared by 1 base and J by 5 bases, with 16 bases between. The CDR3 totals 16 residues. Germline CDR1 is LGHNA and CDR2 is YSLEER. The chain's CDR3 is CASSQVGVAGEDTQYF. DNA for the CDR3: TGCGCCAGCAGCCAAGTTGGGGTGGCAGGGGAAGATACGCAGTATTTT.

V gene TRBV7-6 combines with J gene TRBJ2-7; 7 bases fit TRBD1. The V gene end was trimmed by 4 bases and the J gene end by 0 bases; junction bases not matched to a gene: 6. The CDR3 covers 15 residues. The germline V gene has CDR1 SGHVS and CDR2 FNYEAQ. As DNA, the CDR3 is TGTGCCAGCAGCTCCGGGGACAGCAGCTCCTACGAGCAGTACTTC. Translation: CASSSGDSSSYEQYF.

The V call is TRBV7-9, the J call TRBJ1-4, with 10 bases aligning to TRBD1. Germline CDR1 reads SEHNR; CDR2 reads FQNEAQ (reference sequence). The trim removed 1 base at V and 3 bases at J, leaving 2 bases unmatched. This CDR3 has 16 residues. This CDR3 reads CASSLEGTGANEKLFF. As DNA, the CDR3 is TGTGCCAGCAGCTTAGAGGGGACAGGGGCTAATGAAAAACTGTTTTTT.

This chain joins TRBV28 and TRBJ1-4; perhaps TRBD1 as D (5 bases). Germline CDR1 MDHEN, CDR2 SYDVKM. This CDR3 is 14 amino acids long. V lost 2 bases and J lost 5, with 9 bases in between. The CDR3: CASSLRGANEKLFF. CDR3 DNA sequence: TGTGCCAGCAGTTTAAGGGGCGCGAATGAAAAACTGTTTTTT. Together with reference TRBV28 and TRBJ1-4, the CDR3 gives the full variable domain: DVKVTQSSRYLVKRTGEKVFLECVQDMDHENMFWYRQDPGLGLRLIYFSYDVKMKEKGDIPEGYSVSREKKERFSLILESASTNQTSMYLCASSLRGANEKLFFGSGTQLSVL.

The chain carries TRBV7-9 and TRBJ2-7; weak D call: TRBD2 (6 bases). V lost 6 bases and J lost 5, with 20 bases in between. The germline gives CDR1 SEHNR, CDR2 FQNEAQ (reference sequence). This CDR3 is 15 amino acids long. DNA for the CDR3: TGTGCCAGCAGACCGGCGGGGATAGCTCTCGACGAGCAGTACTTC. Translating it yields CASRPAGIALDEQYF.

The sample holds one count of this clone. V is TRBV3-1 (or the pseudogene TRBV3-2) and J is TRBJ2-5, with TRBD1 identical over 8 bases. The V and J ends lost 3 bases and 3 bases, in that order; junction bases with no gene match: 3. The length of the CDR3 is 14 residues. In germline, CDR1 is LGHDT, CDR2 YNNKEL (reference sequence). CDR3 sequence (DNA): TGTGCCAGCAGCCACTCGGACAGGGAAGAGACCCAGTACTTC. Its protein product is CASSHSDREETQYF.

J is TRBJ1-2 and V is TRBV27, with D tentatively TRBD1 (6 bases). The germline V and J ends were trimmed by 5 bases and 5 bases, with 15 bases remaining between them. This CDR3 comprises 14 residues. Germline V CDR1 and CDR2: MNHEY, SMNVEV (reference sequence). The CDR3 bases are TGTGCCAGCAGTGATAGACAGGCCCAGTATGGCTACACCTTC. It codes for CASSDRQAQYGYTF.

The V and J genes are TRBV21-1 and TRBJ2-7; TRBD1, the table's D call, lacks a check against the DNA. TRBV21-1 is a listed pseudogene. The CDR3 is made up of 15 amino acids. Here the CDR3 reads CASSTWDRGIDEQYF. The CDR3 bases are TGTGCCAGCAGCACGTGGGACAGGGGGATCGACGAGCAGTACTTC.

V is TRBV15 and J is TRBJ2-3; 8 bases align to TRBD2. The V and J ends lost 5 bases and 0 bases, in that order; junction bases with no gene match: 10. Germline V lookup: CDR1 LNHNV, CDR2 YYDKDF (reference sequence). CDR3 length: 17 amino acids. CDR3 DNA: TGTGCCACCAGCTTTGTTGCGGGGGGTGGAAGCACAGATACGCAGTATTTT. The encoded protein is CATSFVAGGGSTDTQYF. The complete variable domain, with remaining parts taken from reference TRBV15 and TRBJ2-3, reads DAMVIQNPRYQVTQFGKPVTLSCSQTLNHNVMYWYQQKSSQAPKLLFHYYDKDFNNEADTPDNFQSRRPNTSFCFLDIRSPGLGDTAMYLCATSFVAGGGSTDTQYFGPGTRLTVL.

This clone came up a few times. This chain links TRBV5-4 with TRBJ2-3; TRBD1 is a possible D gene (5 bases). From germline, CDR1 is SGHNT and CDR2 YYREEE (reference sequence). The V end was cut by 0 bases, the J end by 0 bases, with 8 bases between. CDR3 length: 15 amino acids. The CDR3 region is CASSLVQASTDTQYF. CDR3 sequence (DNA): TGTGCCAGCAGCTTGGTACAGGCGAGCACAGATACGCAGTATTTT.

The chain links TRBV5-1 to TRBJ2-7; 9 positions match TRBD2. The CDR3 has 15 amino acids. V was pared by 0 bases and J by 6 bases, with 7 bases of the junction left unmatched. CDR1 SGHRS and CDR2 YFSETQ come from the germline V gene. The CDR3 spells CASSLVGSGSPEQYF. The CDR3 region has the DNA TGCGCCAGCAGCTTGGTAGGTAGCGGGAGCCCCGAGCAGTACTTC.

The J gene is TRBJ1-2, the V gene TRBV3-1 (or the pseudogene TRBV3-2), with no clear D. This CDR3 has 11 amino acids. The ends were cut back, 1 base at V and 8 bases at J, with 5 bases in the middle. Germline CDR1 LGHDT, CDR2 YNNKEL (reference sequence). The chain's CDR3 is CASSQAGGYTF. The CDR3 DNA follows: TGTGCCAGCAGCCAAGCTGGCGGCTACACCTTC.